A selection of T cell receptor beta chains follows, all from one sample in a study of T cells in AML relapse after transplant. A single record per CDR3 protein comes from TCRdb applying MiXCR to the PCR reads. This sample has about 3,500 distinct CDR3 sequences, with around 10% found just once. The sequences come from bone marrow, either the whole sample or a sorted T cell fraction (not recorded which), collected in complete remission. All receptors come from a human donor who had a stem cell transplant for acute myeloid leukemia. The graft donor may have contributed some T cells. Both conserved end residues are part of each CDR3. The D gene is left open where the match is weak. Expanded clones get a size class; other rows say once, few or many, or leave the size out.

abundance: NA
d_gene: TRBD2
v_gene: TRBV20-1
j_gene: TRBJ2-3
CDR3nt: TGCAGTGCCACGAGCCTTTATAGCGGGGGGGCGCAGATATCAGATACGCAGTATTTT
CDR3aa: CSATSLYSGGAQISDTQYF

abundance: medium-sized
d_gene: NA
v_gene: TRBV18
j_gene: TRBJ2-7
CDR3nt: TGTGCCAGCTCACCCTTCGGGCACGAGCAGTACTTC
CDR3aa: CASSPFGHEQYF

abundance: medium-sized
d_gene: TRBD2
v_gene: TRBV4-3
j_gene: TRBJ2-2
CDR3nt: TGCGCCAGCAGCCAAGACTCGGGGGGAGTTTACGGGGAGCTGTTTTTT
CDR3aa: CASSQDSGGVYGELFF

abundance: NA
d_gene: NA
v_gene: TRBV7-2
j_gene: TRBJ2-7
CDR3nt: TGTGCCAGCAGCCCAATGCGCGGCGAGCAGTACTTC
CDR3aa: CASSPMRGEQYF

abundance: NA
d_gene: NA
v_gene: TRBV28
j_gene: TRBJ1-5
CDR3nt: TGTGCCAGCAGTCCCTCTCTTTGGGGGCGCCGCCATCAGCCCCAGCATTTT
CDR3aa: CASSPSLWGRRHQPQHF

abundance: medium-sized
d_gene: NA
v_gene: TRBV7-9
j_gene: TRBJ1-4
CDR3nt: TGTGCCAGCAGCTTCACTAATGAAAAACTGTTTTTT
CDR3aa: CASSFTNEKLFF

abundance: many
d_gene: TRBD2
v_gene: TRBV20-1
j_gene: TRBJ2-1
CDR3nt: TGCAGTGCTAGAGTCCCGACTAGCGGGGGGATGAGCTCCTACAATGAGCAGTTCTTC
CDR3aa: CSARVPTSGGMSSYNEQFF

abundance: medium-sized
d_gene: NA
v_gene: TRBV11-1
j_gene: TRBJ1-3
CDR3nt: TGTGCCAGCAGCGCCCACCGGGACACCTTGTTCTCTGGAAACACCATATATTTT
CDR3aa: CASSAHRDTLFSGNTIYF

abundance: medium-sized
d_gene: NA
v_gene: TRBV5-6
j_gene: TRBJ1-2
CDR3nt: TGTGCCAGCAGCTTGAACAGTAACTATGGCTACACCTTC
CDR3aa: CASSLNSNYGYTF

abundance: NA
d_gene: NA
v_gene: TRBV5-1
j_gene: TRBJ2-5
CDR3nt: TGCGCCAGCAGCTACGCCGCCTTGGGGCGAGAGACCCAGTACTTC
CDR3aa: CASSYAALGRETQYF

abundance: NA
d_gene: NA
v_gene: TRBV9
j_gene: TRBJ1-1
CDR3nt: TGTGCCAGCACTTCCCAGGGAGGAACTGAAGCTTTCTTT
CDR3aa: CASTSQGGTEAFF

abundance: NA
d_gene: TRBD2
v_gene: TRBV7-8
j_gene: TRBJ2-1
CDR3nt: TGTGCCAGCAGCTTAGGACTAGCAAATGAGCAGTTCTTC
CDR3aa: CASSLGLANEQFF

abundance: medium-sized
d_gene: NA
v_gene: TRBV5-6
j_gene: TRBJ2-7
CDR3nt: TGTGCCAGCAGCTTTCCACAGGGACGCGAGCAGTACTTC
CDR3aa: CASSFPQGREQYF

abundance: medium-sized
d_gene: NA
v_gene: TRBV4-3
j_gene: TRBJ1-3
CDR3nt: TGCGCCAGCAGCCAAGATGGGTTCTCTGGAAACACCATATATTTT
CDR3aa: CASSQDGFSGNTIYF

abundance: medium-sized
d_gene: NA
v_gene: TRBV20-1
j_gene: TRBJ1-5
CDR3nt: TGCAGTGCTTCTGACGGGTTCGATCAGCCCCAGCATTTT
CDR3aa: CSASDGFDQPQHF

abundance: medium-sized
d_gene: NA
v_gene: TRBV27
j_gene: TRBJ2-3
CDR3nt: TGTGCCAGCAGTTTCCAGGGTAGCACAGATACGCAGTATTTT
CDR3aa: CASSFQGSTDTQYF

abundance: many
d_gene: NA
v_gene: TRBV4-3
j_gene: TRBJ1-3
CDR3nt: TGCGCCAGCAGCCAAGTAGCTAGTGGGGGCTATGGAAACACCATATATTTT
CDR3aa: CASSQVASGGYGNTIYF

abundance: many
d_gene: NA
v_gene: TRBV5-1
j_gene: TRBJ1-1
CDR3nt: TGCGCCAGCAGCTCCCACACCCTGGGGAACACTGAAGCTTTCTTT
CDR3aa: CASSSHTLGNTEAFF

abundance: medium-sized
d_gene: NA
v_gene: TRBV19
j_gene: TRBJ2-7
CDR3nt: TGTGCCAGTAGTATGTCCAGTTTGCACGAGCAGTACTTC
CDR3aa: CASSMSSLHEQYF

abundance: medium-sized
d_gene: NA
v_gene: TRBV7-6
j_gene: TRBJ2-3
CDR3nt: TGTGCCAGCAGCTCAAGAGTCCGGACTCCGGATACGCAGTATTTT
CDR3aa: CASSSRVRTPDTQYF

abundance: medium-sized
d_gene: NA
v_gene: TRBV2
j_gene: TRBJ2-3
CDR3nt: TGTGCCAGCAGCCGGGAAGGACCTAGCACAGATACGCAGTATTTT
CDR3aa: CASSREGPSTDTQYF

abundance: few
d_gene: TRBD2
v_gene: TRBV27
j_gene: TRBJ2-1
CDR3nt: TGTGCCAGCAGTTTTAATCGGGGGGTGATTGGGAATGAGCAGTTCTTC
CDR3aa: CASSFNRGVIGNEQFF

abundance: NA
d_gene: NA
v_gene: TRBV12-3/TRBV12-4
j_gene: TRBJ2-3
CDR3nt: TGTGCCAGCAACGCCGGGGCCTGGGACGATACGCAGTATTTT
CDR3aa: CASNAGAWDDTQYF

abundance: medium-sized
d_gene: NA
v_gene: TRBV10-3
j_gene: TRBJ1-6
CDR3nt: TGTGCCATCAGCGAACTAGGGACTCACAATTCACCCCTCCACTTT
CDR3aa: CAISELGTHNSPLHF

abundance: few
d_gene: TRBD1
v_gene: TRBV28
j_gene: TRBJ1-5
CDR3nt: TGTGCCAGCAGTTTATCTCCCTTGGACAGGGGTCAATATAGCAATCAGCCCCAGCATTTT
CDR3aa: CASSLSPLDRGQYSNQPQHF

abundance: few
d_gene: TRBD1
v_gene: TRBV27
j_gene: TRBJ1-2
CDR3nt: TGTGCCAGCAGTCCCAACCGACAGGGCGGCTACACCTTC
CDR3aa: CASSPNRQGGYTF

abundance: NA
d_gene: NA
v_gene: TRBV6-6
j_gene: TRBJ2-1
CDR3nt: TGTGCCATCAGTGTGGGACGGGACGGGTACTCGGATGAGCAGTTCTTC
CDR3aa: CAISVGRDGYSDEQFF

abundance: medium-sized
d_gene: NA
v_gene: TRBV20-1
j_gene: TRBJ1-2
CDR3nt: TGCAGTGCTAAACCACCACAAGGTTCCTACACCTTC
CDR3aa: CSAKPPQGSYTF

abundance: medium-sized
d_gene: NA
v_gene: TRBV18
j_gene: TRBJ2-6
CDR3nt: TGTGCCAGCTCAATCCAAAGCTCTGGGGCCAACGTCCTGACTTTC
CDR3aa: CASSIQSSGANVLTF